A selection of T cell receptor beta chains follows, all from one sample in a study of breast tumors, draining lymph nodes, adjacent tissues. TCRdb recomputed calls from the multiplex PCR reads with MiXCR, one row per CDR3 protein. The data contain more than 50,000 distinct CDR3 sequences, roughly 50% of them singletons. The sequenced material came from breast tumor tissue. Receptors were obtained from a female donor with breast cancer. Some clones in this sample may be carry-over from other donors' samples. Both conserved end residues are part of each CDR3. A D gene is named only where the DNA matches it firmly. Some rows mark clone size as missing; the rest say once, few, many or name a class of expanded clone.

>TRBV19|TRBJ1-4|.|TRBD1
TGTGCCAGTAGACTCCGACAGGGCACTAATGAAAAACTGTTTTTT
CASRLRQGTNEKLFF
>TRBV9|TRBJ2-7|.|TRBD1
TGTGCCAGCAGCCCGGGACAGGACCTGGGGCAGTACTTC
CASSPGQDLGQYF
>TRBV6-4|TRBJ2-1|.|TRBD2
TGTGCCAGCAGTACCCGGACTAGCGGGGGGGGACCCAGCTCCTACAATGAGCAGTTCTTC
CASSTRTSGGGPSSYNEQFF
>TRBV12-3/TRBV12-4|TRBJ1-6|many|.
TGTGCCAGCAGTTTACTGGGCAGGGGTAGGGGATCACCCCTCCACTTT
CASSLLGRGRGSPLHF
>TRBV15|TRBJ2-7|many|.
TGTGCCACCAGCAATAAAGGGGGGTCCGGGAGCTCCTACGAGCAGTACTTC
CATSNKGGSGSSYEQYF
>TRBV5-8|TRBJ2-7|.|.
TGTGCCAGCAGCTTGGTAGGGGGGTCACACTACGAGCAGTATTTC
CASSLVGGSHYEQYF
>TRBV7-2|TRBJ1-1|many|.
TGTGCCAGCAGCTTACAGGCGTTGAACACTGAAGCTTTCTTT
CASSLQALNTEAFF
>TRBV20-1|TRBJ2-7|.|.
TGCAGTGCTAGTAGGGGCTACGAGCAGTACTTC
CSASRGYEQYF
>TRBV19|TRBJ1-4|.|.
TGTGCCAGTAGTAGAAGGCGAGCAACTAATGAAAAACTGTTTTTT
CASSRRRATNEKLFF
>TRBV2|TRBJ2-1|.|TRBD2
TGTGCCAGCAGTGCTAGCGGCCCCTACAATGAGCAGTTCTTC
CASSASGPYNEQFF
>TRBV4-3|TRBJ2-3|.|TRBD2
TGCGCCAGCAGCCCCACTAGCGGGGCTTTCAATGAGCAGTATTTT
CASSPTSGAFNEQYF
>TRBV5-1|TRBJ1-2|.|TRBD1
TGCGCCAGCGGCTTGGGGACAGGGTTGGATGGCTACACCTTC
CASGLGTGLDGYTF
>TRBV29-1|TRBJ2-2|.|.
TGCAGCGTTGAAGGGCCTCTCACCGGGGAGCTGTTTTTT
CSVEGPLTGELFF
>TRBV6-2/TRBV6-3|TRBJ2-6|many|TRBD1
TGTGCCAGCAGTTACAGGACAGGTCCCTCTGGGGCCAACGTCCTGACTTTC
CASSYRTGPSGANVLTF
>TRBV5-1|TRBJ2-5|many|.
TGCGCCAGCAGCCCTGGGACGAACCAAGAGACCCAGTACTTC
CASSPGTNQETQYF
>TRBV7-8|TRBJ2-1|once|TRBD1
TGTGCCAGCAGCCGGACAGGGAATGAGCAGTTCTTC
CASSRTGNEQFF
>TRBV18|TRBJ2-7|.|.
TGTGCCAGCTCGCCACAGACAGGTTACTCCTACGAGCAGTGCTTC
CASSPQTGYSYEQCF
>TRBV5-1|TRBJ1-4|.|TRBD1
TGCGCCAGCAGCTTGACACAGGACAGGGACGGTGAAAAACTGTTTTTT
CASSLTQDRDGEKLFF
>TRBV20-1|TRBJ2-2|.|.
TGCAGTGCTGGAGACAGATCGAACACCGGGGAGCTGTTTTTT
CSAGDRSNTGELFF
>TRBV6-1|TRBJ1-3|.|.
TGTGTCAGCAGGACTTTCTCTGGAAGCACCATATATTTT
CVSRTFSGSTIYF
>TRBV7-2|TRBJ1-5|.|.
TGTGCCAGCACCAAAACGGGCCGCAGGGATCAGCCCCAGCATTTT
CASTKTGRRDQPQHF
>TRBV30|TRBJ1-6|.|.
TGTGCCTGGAGAGAGCCCCTACGAAGTTCACCCCTCCACTTT
CAWREPLRSSPLHF
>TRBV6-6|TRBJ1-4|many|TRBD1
TGTGCCAGCAGTCCGACAGGGCCCATTCCGGAAAAACTGTTTTTT
CASSPTGPIPEKLFF
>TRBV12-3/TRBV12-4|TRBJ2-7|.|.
TGTGCCAGCAGTCACAGGGATGGTATCTACGAGCAGTACTTC
CASSHRDGIYEQYF
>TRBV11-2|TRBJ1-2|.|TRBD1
TGTGCCAGCAGCTCAACGACAGGGAGCCCCCTTGGCTACACCTTC
CASSSTTGSPLGYTF
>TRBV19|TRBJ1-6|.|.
TGTGCCAGTAGTATAGAGAACGGTTATAATTCGCCCCTCCACTTT
CASSIENGYNSPLHF
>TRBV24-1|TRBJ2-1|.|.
TGTGCCACCAGTGACTCGTACAATGAGCAGTTCTTC
CATSDSYNEQFF
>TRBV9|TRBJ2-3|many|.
TGTGCCAGCAGCGCTCGGACAAGCACAGATACGCAGTATTTT
CASSARTSTDTQYF
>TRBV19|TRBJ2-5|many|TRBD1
TGTGCCAGTAGTACGACAGGGGGCCAAGAGACCCAGTACTTC
CASSTTGGQETQYF
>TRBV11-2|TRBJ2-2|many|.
TGTGCCAGCAGCCCCTTATCGGGGACCGGGGAGCTGTTTTTT
CASSPLSGTGELFF
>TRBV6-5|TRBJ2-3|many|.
TGTGCCAGCAGTCCGCCGGTGGCAGATACGCAGTATTTT
CASSPPVADTQYF
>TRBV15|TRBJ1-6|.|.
TGTGCCACCAGCAGCAAACAAAGCTATAATTCACCCCTCCACTTT
CATSSKQSYNSPLHF
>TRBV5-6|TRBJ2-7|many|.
TGTGCCAGCAGCTCCGACTTAGGGGTCGGCTCCTACGAGCAGTACTTC
CASSSDLGVGSYEQYF
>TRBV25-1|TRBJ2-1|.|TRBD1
TGTGCCAGCAGTGAGACAGGGGGAAATGAGCAGTTCTTC
CASSETGGNEQFF
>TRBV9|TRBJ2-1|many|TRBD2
TGTGCCAGCAGCGTAGGAAGCGGGATCGGGGATGAGCAGTTCTTC
CASSVGSGIGDEQFF
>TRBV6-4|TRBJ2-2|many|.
TGTGCCAGCAGTGACTCCACAGGGAGGGGCGGGGAGCTGTTTTTT
CASSDSTGRGGELFF
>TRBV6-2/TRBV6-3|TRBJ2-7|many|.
TGTGCCAGCAGAACTACAGGTGTCTCCTACGAGCAGTACTTC
CASRTTGVSYEQYF